These 6 T cell receptor beta chains were all obtained from the same sample, sequenced in a study of T cells in Graves' hyperthyroidism and ophthalmopathy. Template material for amplifying TCR beta CDR3 regions consisted of RNA transcripts. An initial round of RT-PCR targeting the TCR CDR3 relied on the HTBI primer set. Each CDR3 protein gets one entry after TCRdb re-called the multiplex PCR reads with MiXCR. The sample holds around 540,000 distinct CDR3 sequences, roughly 15% seen once. The specimen sequenced was blood. The receptor source for this set is a young woman with Graves' ophthalmopathy.

This clonotype has more than one count but fewer than ten. The chain links TRBV5-4 to TRBJ2-1, with 8 positions matching TRBD2. Unmatched junction bases numbered 8, after V lost 4 bases and J lost 5 bases. CDR1 and CDR2 (germline): SGHNT, YYREEE (reference sequence). The CDR3 extends over 15 amino acids. CDR3 sequence reads: CASSRGTRDNNEQFF. CDR3 coding DNA: TGTGCCAGCAGCCGGGGGACTAGAGACAACAATGAGCAGTTCTTC.

This clonotype appeared a few times. The junction shows a germline mismatch at one end, possibly a read error. V is TRBV7-3 and J is TRBJ2-5; D uncertain. The CDR3 sequence is 12 residues long. The germline V gene has CDR1 SGHTA and CDR2 FQGTGA. The CDR3 DNA reads TGTGCCAGCAGCTTAGCTACAGAGGCCCAGTACTTC. It encodes CASSLATEAQYF.

This clonotype was seen many times. The J gene is TRBJ2-7, the V gene TRBV12-3 or TRBV12-4; no clear D. The length of the CDR3 is 13 residues. V was clipped by 6 bases and J by 7 bases, with 16 bases between them. The CDR3 loop is CASSPISPREQYF. CDR3 coding DNA: TGTGCCAGCAGCCCAATTTCCCCCCGGGAGCAGTACTTC.

This clonotype has more than one count but fewer than ten. The V and J genes are TRBV20-1 and TRBJ2-7, with D possibly TRBD2 on 5 matching bases. The V gene's germline CDR1 is DFQATT and CDR2 SNEGSKA (reference sequence). This CDR3 is built from 15 residues. V gave up 6 bases and J gave up 9 bases, with 27 bases separating them. CDR3 region: CSAPRVDTNYVGQYF. CDR3 sequence (DNA): TGCAGTGCCCCGAGGGTAGACACAAACTACGTGGGGCAGTACTTC.

The gene calls are TRBV6-1 and TRBJ2-7; D is perhaps TRBD2 (5 bases). The CDR3 covers 15 residues. The V gene's germline CDR1 is MNHNS and CDR2 SASEGT. V was shortened by 2 bases and J by 0 bases, with 11 bases between the two germline ends. Here the CDR3 DNA reads TGTGCCAGCAGTGAACCCGTAGGGAGCTCCTACGAGCAGTACTTC. Protein sequence: CASSEPVGSSYEQYF.

This clonotype has a handful of counts. This chain connects TRBV4-3 to TRBJ2-6; D unclear. The CDR3 is 20 amino acids. V was shortened by 1 base and J by 0 bases, with 19 bases between the two germline ends. Germline CDR1 LGHNA, CDR2 YSLEER. This CDR3 reads CASSQASYRALLSGANVLTF. The CDR3 DNA follows: TGCGCCAGCAGCCAAGCTTCGTATCGGGCCCTACTCTCTGGGGCCAACGTCCTGACTTTC.